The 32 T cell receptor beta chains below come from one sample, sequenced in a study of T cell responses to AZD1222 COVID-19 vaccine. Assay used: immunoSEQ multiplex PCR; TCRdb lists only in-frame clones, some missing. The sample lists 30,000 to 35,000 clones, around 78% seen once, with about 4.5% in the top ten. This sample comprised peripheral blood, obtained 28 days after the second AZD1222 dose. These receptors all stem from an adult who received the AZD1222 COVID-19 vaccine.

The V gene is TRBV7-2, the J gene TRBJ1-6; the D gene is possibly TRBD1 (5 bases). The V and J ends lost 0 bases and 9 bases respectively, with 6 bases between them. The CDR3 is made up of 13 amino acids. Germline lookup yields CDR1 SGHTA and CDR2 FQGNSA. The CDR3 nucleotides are TGTGCCAGCAGCTTAGCGGGGACTTCACCCCTCCACTTT. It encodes CASSLAGTSPLHF.

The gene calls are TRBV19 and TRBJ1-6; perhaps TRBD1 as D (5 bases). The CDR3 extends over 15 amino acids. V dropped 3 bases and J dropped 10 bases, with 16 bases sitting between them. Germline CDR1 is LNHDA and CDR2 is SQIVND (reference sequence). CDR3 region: CASSMPGRGKSPLHF. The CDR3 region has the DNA TGTGCCAGTAGTATGCCCGGGAGGGGCAAATCACCCCTCCACTTT. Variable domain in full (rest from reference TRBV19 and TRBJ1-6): DGGITQSPKYLFRKEGQNVTLSCEQNLNHDAMYWYRQDPGQGLRLIYYSQIVNDFQKGDIAEGYSVSREKKESFPLTVTSAQKNPTAFYLCASSMPGRGKSPLHFGNGTRLTVT.

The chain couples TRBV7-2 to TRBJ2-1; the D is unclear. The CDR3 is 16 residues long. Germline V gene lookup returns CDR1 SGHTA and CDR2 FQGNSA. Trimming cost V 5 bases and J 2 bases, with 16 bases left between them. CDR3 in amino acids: CASSLSPPGTYNEQFF. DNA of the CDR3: TGTGCCAGCAGCCTATCTCCCCCGGGTACCTACAATGAGCAGTTCTTC.

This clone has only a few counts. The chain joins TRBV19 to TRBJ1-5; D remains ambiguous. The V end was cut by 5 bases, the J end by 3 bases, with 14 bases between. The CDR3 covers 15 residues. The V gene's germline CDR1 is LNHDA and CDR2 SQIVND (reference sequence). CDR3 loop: CASSYTTTFNQPQHF. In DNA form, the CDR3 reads TGTGCCAGTAGTTACACGACAACATTCAATCAGCCCCAGCATTTT. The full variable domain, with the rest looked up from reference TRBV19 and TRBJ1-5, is DGGITQSPKYLFRKEGQNVTLSCEQNLNHDAMYWYRQDPGQGLRLIYYSQIVNDFQKGDIAEGYSVSREKKESFPLTVTSAQKNPTAFYLCASSYTTTFNQPQHFGDGTRLSIL.

CDR3 DNA: TGTGCCAGCAGCCACGGGACAGTCTATAGCAATCAGCCCCAGCATTTT. Protein: CASSHGTVYSNQPQHF. The chain employs TRBV3-1 (or the pseudogene TRBV3-2) and TRBJ1-5, with 7 positions matching TRBD1. Germline trimming cut 3 bases from V and 0 bases from J; bases unmatched to any gene: 5. The CDR3 runs 16 residues. The germline gives CDR1 LGHDT, CDR2 YNNKEL (reference sequence).

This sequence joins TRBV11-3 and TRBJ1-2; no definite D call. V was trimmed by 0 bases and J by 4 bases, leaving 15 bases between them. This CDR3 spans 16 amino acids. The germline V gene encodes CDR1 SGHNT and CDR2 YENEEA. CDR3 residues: CASSLEGRGGIYGYTF. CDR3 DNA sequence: TGTGCCAGCAGCTTAGAAGGGCGGGGAGGAATCTATGGCTACACCTTC. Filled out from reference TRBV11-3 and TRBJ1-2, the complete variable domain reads EAGVVQSPRYKIIEKKQPVAFWCNPISGHNTLYWYLQNLGQGPELLIRYENEEAVDDSQLPKDRFSAERLKGVDSTLKIQPAELGDSAVYLCASSLEGRGGIYGYTFGSGTRLTVV.

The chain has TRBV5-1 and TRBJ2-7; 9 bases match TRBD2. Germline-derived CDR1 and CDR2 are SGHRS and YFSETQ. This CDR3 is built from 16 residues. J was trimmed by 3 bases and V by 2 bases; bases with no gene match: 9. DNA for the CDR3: TGCGCCAGCAGCTTAGGAGTGGGGACTAGCATCTACGAGCAGTACTTC. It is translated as CASSLGVGTSIYEQYF.

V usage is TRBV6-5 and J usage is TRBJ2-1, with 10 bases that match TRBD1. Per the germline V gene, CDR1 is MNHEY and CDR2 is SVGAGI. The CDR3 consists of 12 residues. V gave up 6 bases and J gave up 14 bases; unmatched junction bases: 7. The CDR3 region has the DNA TGTGCCAGCAGCTCCGGGACAGGGGAGGAGTTCTTC. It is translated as CASSSGTGEEFF.

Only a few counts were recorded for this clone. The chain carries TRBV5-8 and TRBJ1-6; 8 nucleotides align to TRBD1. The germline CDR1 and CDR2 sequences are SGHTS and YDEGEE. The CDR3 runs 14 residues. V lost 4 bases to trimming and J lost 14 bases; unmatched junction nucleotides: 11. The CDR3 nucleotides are TGTGCCAGCAGCGTGGACAGGGCTCTTCGCACCCTCCACTTT. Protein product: CASSVDRALRTLHF.

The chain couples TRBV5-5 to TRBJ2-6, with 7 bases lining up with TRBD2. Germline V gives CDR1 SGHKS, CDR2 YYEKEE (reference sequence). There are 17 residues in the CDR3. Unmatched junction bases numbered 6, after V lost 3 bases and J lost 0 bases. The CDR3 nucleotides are TGTGCCAGCAGCTGGGGGGGACTCCCCTCTGGGGCCAACGTCCTGACTTTC. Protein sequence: CASSWGGLPSGANVLTF.

CDR3 residues: CASSATVNEKLFF. The CDR3 nucleotides are TGCGCCAGCAGTGCGACAGTAAATGAAAAACTGTTTTTT. The chain links TRBV10-1 to TRBJ1-4; D might be TRBD1 (5 bases). The CDR3 runs to 13 residues. Looked up from germline, CDR1 is WNHNN and CDR2 is SYGVQD (reference sequence). With 4 bases removed from V and 5 bases from J, the gap between germline ends came to 8 bases.

DNA for the CDR3: TGTGCCAGCTCACCACCGAACAGGGAGACTGAAGCTTTCTTT. It specifies CASSPPNRETEAFF. The chain carries TRBV18 and TRBJ1-1, with a possible D match to TRBD1 (6 bases). Between the trimmed V and J ends, which lost 0 bases and 5 bases, there was a span of 10 bases. The CDR3 contains 14 residues. The V gene's germline CDR1 is KGHSH and CDR2 LQKENI.

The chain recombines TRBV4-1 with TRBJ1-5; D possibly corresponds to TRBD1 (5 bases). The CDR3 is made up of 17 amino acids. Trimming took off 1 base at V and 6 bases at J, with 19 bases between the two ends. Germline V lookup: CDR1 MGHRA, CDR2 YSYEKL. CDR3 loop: CASSQAGTGRDGQPQHF. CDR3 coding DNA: TGCGCCAGCAGCCAAGCGGGTACGGGCAGGGACGGTCAGCCCCAGCATTTT.

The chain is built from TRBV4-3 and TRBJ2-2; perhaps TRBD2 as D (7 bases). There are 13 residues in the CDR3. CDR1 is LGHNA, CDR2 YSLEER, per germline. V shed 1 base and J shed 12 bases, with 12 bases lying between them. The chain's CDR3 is CASSQVGGAQLFF. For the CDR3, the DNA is TGCGCCAGCAGCCAAGTTGGGGGGGCTCAGCTGTTTTTT.

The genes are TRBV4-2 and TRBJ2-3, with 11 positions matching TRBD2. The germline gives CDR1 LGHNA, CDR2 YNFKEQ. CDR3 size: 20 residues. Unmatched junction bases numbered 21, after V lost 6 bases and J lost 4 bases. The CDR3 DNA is TGTGCCAGCAGGGGAGACAGTTTTCCTAGCGGGGGGACCTATCCAGATACGCAGTATTTT. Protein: CASRGDSFPSGGTYPDTQYF.

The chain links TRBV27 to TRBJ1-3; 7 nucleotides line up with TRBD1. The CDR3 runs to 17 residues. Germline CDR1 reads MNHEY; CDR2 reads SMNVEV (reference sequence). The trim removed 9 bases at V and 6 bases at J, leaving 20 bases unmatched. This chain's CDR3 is CASRAEKSTGAVNTIYF. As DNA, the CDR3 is TGTGCCAGTCGCGCTGAGAAAAGTACAGGGGCGGTAAACACCATATATTTT.

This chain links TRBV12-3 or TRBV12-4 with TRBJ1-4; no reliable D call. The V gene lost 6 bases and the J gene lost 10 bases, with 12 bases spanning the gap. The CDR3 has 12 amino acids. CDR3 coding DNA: TGTGCCAGCAGCTCCCTCCGGGGAAAACTGTTTTTT. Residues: CASSSLRGKLFF.

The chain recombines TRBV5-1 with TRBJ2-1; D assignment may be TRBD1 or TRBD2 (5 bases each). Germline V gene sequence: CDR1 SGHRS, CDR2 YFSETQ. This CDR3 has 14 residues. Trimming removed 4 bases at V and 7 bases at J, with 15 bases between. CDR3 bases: TGCGCCAGCAGCGTGGGACCCAGTGGGAATGAGCAGTTCTTC. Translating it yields CASSVGPSGNEQFF.

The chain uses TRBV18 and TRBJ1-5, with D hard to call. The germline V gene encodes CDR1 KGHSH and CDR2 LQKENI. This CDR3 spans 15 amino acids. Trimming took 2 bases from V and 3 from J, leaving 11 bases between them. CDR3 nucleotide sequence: TGTGCCAGCTCACCAGCGGGGATGATCAATCAGCCCCAGCATTTT. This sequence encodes CASSPAGMINQPQHF.

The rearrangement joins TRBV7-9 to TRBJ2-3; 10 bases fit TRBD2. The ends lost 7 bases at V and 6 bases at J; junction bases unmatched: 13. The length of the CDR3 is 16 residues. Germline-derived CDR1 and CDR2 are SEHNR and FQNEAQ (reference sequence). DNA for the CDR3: TGTGCCAGCACCCATCGCCTAGCGGGAGTCGGTGATACGCAGTATTTT. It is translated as CASTHRLAGVGDTQYF.

The CDR3 nucleotides read TGTGCCAGCTCAACGGGACCGGGACAGGGTTACGAGCAGTACTTC. This translates into CASSTGPGQGYEQYF. V gene TRBV18 combines with J gene TRBJ2-7; 9 bases are a match to TRBD1. This CDR3 contains 15 residues. The V gene end was trimmed by 5 bases and the J gene end by 4 bases; junction bases not matched to a gene: 9. Germline assignment: CDR1 KGHSH and CDR2 LQKENI.

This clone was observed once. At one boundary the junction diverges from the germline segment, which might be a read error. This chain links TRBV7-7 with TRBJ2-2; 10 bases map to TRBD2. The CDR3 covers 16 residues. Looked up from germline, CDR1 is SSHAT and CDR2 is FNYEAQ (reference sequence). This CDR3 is CASSPRTSGNTGELFF. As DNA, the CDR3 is TGTGCTAGCAGCCCCCGGACTAGCGGGAACACCGGGGAGCTGTTTTTT.

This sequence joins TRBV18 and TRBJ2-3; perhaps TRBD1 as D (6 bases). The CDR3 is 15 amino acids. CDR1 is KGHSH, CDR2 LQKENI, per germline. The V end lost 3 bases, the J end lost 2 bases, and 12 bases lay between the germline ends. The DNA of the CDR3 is TGTGCCAGCTCACCTCAGGGACAACCCACAGATACGCAGTATTTT. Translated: CASSPQGQPTDTQYF.

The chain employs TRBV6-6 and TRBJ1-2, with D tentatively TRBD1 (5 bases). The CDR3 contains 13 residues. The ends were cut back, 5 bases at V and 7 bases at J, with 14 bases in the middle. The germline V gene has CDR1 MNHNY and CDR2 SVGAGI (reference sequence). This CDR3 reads CASSRDVGGGYTF. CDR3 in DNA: TGTGCCAGCAGTCGGGACGTCGGCGGTGGCTACACCTTC.

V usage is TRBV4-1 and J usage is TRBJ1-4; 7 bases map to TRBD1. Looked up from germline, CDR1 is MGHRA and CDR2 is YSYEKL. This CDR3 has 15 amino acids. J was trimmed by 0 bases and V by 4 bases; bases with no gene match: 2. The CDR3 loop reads CASSLTGATNEKLFF. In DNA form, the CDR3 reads TGCGCCAGCAGCCTCACAGGGGCAACTAATGAAAAACTGTTTTTT.

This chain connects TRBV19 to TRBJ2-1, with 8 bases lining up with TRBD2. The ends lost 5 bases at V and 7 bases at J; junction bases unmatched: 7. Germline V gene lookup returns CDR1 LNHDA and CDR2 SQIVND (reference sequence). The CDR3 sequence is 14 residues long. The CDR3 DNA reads TGTGCCAGTAGTCCGGCGGGAGGAGGGAATGAGCAGTTCTTC. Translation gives CASSPAGGGNEQFF.

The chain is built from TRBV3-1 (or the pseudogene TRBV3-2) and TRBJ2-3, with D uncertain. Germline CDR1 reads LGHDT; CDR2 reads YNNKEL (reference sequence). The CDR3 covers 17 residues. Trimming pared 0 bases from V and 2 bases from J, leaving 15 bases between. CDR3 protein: CASSQDFPKRTTDTQYF. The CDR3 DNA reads TGTGCCAGCAGCCAAGATTTCCCAAAGAGGACCACAGATACGCAGTATTTT.

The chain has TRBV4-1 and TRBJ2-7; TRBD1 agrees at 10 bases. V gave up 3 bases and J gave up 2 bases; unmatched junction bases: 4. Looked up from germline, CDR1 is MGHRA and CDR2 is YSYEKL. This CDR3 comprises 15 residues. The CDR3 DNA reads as TGCGCCAGCAGCCATCCGGGACAGGGGACCTACGAGCAGTACTTC. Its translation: CASSHPGQGTYEQYF.

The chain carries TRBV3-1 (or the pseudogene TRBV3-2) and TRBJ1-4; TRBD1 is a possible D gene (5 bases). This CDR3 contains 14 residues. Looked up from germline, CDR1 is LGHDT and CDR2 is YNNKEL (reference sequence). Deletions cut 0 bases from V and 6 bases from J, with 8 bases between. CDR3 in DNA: TGTGCCAGCAGCCAAGATTCACAGGATGAAAAACTGTTTTTT. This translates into CASSQDSQDEKLFF.

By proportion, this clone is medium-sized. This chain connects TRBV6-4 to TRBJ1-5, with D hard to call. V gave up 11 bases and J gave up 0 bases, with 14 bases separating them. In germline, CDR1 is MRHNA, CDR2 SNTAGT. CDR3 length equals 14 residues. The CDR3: CAQCYGSSNQPQHF. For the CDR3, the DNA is TGTGCCCAATGCTACGGAAGTAGCAATCAGCCCCAGCATTTT.

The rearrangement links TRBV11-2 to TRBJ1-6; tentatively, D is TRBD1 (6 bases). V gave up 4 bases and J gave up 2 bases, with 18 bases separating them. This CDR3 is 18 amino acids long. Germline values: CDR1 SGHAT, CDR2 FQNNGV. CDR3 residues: CASSSGQTGAPYNSPLHF. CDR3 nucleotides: TGTGCCAGCAGCTCAGGACAGACCGGAGCCCCCTATAATTCACCCCTCCACTTT.

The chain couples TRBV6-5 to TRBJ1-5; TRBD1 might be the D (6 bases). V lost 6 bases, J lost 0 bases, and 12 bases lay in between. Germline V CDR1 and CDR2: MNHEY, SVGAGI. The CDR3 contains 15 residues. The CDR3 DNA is TGTGCCAGCAGGACAGACAGGACTAGCAATCAGCCCCAGCATTTT. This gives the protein CASRTDRTSNQPQHF.